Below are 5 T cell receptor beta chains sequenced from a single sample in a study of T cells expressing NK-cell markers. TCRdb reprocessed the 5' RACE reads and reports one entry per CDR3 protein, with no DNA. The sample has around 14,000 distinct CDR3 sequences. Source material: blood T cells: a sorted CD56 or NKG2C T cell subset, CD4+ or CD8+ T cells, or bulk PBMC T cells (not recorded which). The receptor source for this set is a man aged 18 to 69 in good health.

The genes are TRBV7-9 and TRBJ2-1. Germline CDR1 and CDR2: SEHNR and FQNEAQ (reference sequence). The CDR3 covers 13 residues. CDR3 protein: CASSLGTYNEQFF.

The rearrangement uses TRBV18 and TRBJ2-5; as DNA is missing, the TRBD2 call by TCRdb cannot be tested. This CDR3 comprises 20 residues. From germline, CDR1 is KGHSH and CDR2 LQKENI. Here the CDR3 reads CASSPLIVGGGSGRQETQYF.

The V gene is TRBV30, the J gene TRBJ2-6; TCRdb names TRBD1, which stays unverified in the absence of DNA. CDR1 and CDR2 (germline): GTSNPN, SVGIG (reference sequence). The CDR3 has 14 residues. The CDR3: CAQDRGHGANVLTF.

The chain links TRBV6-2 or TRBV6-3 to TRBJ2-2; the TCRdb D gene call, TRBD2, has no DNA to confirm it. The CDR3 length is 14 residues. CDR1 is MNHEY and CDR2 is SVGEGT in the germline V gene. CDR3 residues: CASKGLADTGELFF.

CDR3 region: CSARDGSYTGELFF. V and J are TRBV20-1 and TRBJ2-2. Germline V CDR1 and CDR2: DFQATT, SNEGSKA (reference sequence). The CDR3 is 14 amino acids.